The TCR beta chain described here comes from a study of T cell changes during pregnancy in multiple sclerosis. From germline, CDR1 is LNHDA and CDR2 SQIVND (reference sequence). The CDR3 consists of 15 residues. V was clipped by 5 bases and J by 4 bases; unmatched bases: 9. Sequencing used immunoSEQ multiplex PCR; TCRdb keeps in-frame clones, though not all of them. The sample contains about 38,000 clones, around 90% of which appear only once. This clone appeared once. The TCR comes from a female donor with multiple sclerosis, enrolled in a pregnancy study. This chain joins TRBV19 and TRBJ2-3; 7 bases fit TRBD1. Here the sequenced sample was CD8+ T cells from peripheral blood mononuclear cells, taken in the third trimester of pregnancy. CDR3 loop: CASSYDRVAPDTQYF. The CDR3 DNA sequence: TGTGCCAGTAGTTACGACAGGGTGGCCCCAGATACGCAGTATTTT.